These 5 T cell receptor beta chains were sequenced from one sample in a study of T cell responses to AZD1222 COVID-19 vaccine. Produced via immunoSEQ multiplex PCR; TCRdb's table is partial and in-frame only. The data show more than 70,000 clones, with approximately 88% seen just once and approximately 15% held by the top ten. Sequencing used peripheral blood, obtained on day 0 of AZD1222 vaccination. The receptor set was obtained from an adult in good health.

The rearrangement links TRBV6-5 to TRBJ1-1; D remains unclear. Germline V gene lookup returns CDR1 MNHEY and CDR2 SVGAGI. The V end was cut by 2 bases, the J end by 3 bases, with 13 bases between. This CDR3 has 15 amino acids. The CDR3 DNA sequence: TGTGCCAGCAGTTACGGTTTTTCGGCCCACACTGAAGCTTTCTTT. Translation: CASSYGFSAHTEAFF.

The chain is built from TRBV5-1 and TRBJ2-2; no clear D. Germline-derived CDR1 and CDR2 are SGHRS and YFSETQ. The ends were cut back, 0 bases at V and 6 bases at J, with 12 bases in the middle. This CDR3 is 15 amino acids long. The CDR3 bases are TGCGCCAGCAGCTTGGTCCCCGGGCCAGCCGGGGAGCTGTTTTTT. Encoded protein: CASSLVPGPAGELFF.

J is TRBJ2-4 and V is TRBV6-4, with a tentative D call TRBD2 (6 bases). Germline V gene sequence: CDR1 MRHNA, CDR2 SNTAGT. The CDR3 contains 17 residues. Trimming pared 2 bases from V and 0 bases from J, leaving 14 bases between. Written as DNA, the CDR3 is TGTGCCAGCAGTGACGCCGGGAGTTGGGAAGCCAAAAACATTCAGTACTTC. As protein: CASSDAGSWEAKNIQYF.

The rearrangement joins TRBV2 to TRBJ2-7; D might be TRBD2 (6 bases). Germline-derived CDR1 and CDR2 are SNHLY and FYNNEI. V shed 4 bases and J shed 6 bases, with 19 bases lying between them. The CDR3 is made up of 15 amino acids. CDR3 amino acids: CASSAPGRTSGEQYF. DNA of the CDR3: TGTGCCAGCAGTGCCCCGGGGAGGACGTCGGGCGAGCAGTACTTC.

V and J are TRBV5-1 and TRBJ1-2; perhaps TRBD1 as D (5 bases). The CDR3 extends over 14 amino acids. From germline, CDR1 is SGHRS and CDR2 YFSETQ. With 0 bases removed from V and 8 bases from J, the gap between germline ends came to 14 bases. The CDR3: CASSLVRGVSGYTF. In nucleotides, the CDR3 is TGCGCCAGCAGCTTGGTCCGGGGGGTTAGCGGCTACACCTTC.